The clone carrying this TCR beta chain was counted ten times or more. What it recognizes is unknown. This entry comes from a study of identical twins. General study points: The more abundant beta clonotypes in cord blood had fewer insertions, and memory repertoires did not show this. Shared out-of-frame alpha sequences (those common to twins) showed excess low generation probability. Partial confounding of zero-insertion analyses by invariant MAIT and iNKT cells was possible.

TCRdb re-called the 5' RACE reads with MiXCR, one entry per CDR3 protein. The profile covers 280,000 or so distinct CDR3 sequences, with about 8.9% appearing a single time and roughly 2% taken by the ten largest. The sample also formed part of further work on yellow fever vaccine responses in identical twins.

Material for sequencing was memory (CD45RO+) T cells sorted from blood. This TCR was recovered from a woman aged 18-29 years in good health.

CDR3 coding DNA: TGTGCCAGCAGCTCGACTAGCGGGAGAGGCAATGAGCAGTTCTTC. This encodes CASSSTSGRGNEQFF. The chain joins TRBV7-2 to TRBJ2-1, with 12 bases identical to TRBD2. The CDR3 has 15 residues. The J segment lost 6 bases and the V segment lost 4 bases, leaving 4 bases of the junction unmatched. Per the germline V gene, CDR1 is SGHTA and CDR2 is FQGNSA.